Below, 6 T cell receptor beta chains from the same sample are listed, as sequenced in a study of shared clonotypes between healthy human individuals. Naive CD8 cells lacked CD45RO and underwent positive selection for CCR7, leaving out terminally differentiated effector memory CD45RA+ cells. Sequenced by immunoSEQ multiplex PCR; TCRdb stores in-frame clones only, minus some. The sample lists under 600,000 clones, 95% to 98% occurring once. Sequencing was done on a sample of naive CD8+ T cells sorted from blood. Every receptor here comes from a man aged 30 to 39 in good health.

V usage is TRBV19 and J usage is TRBJ2-7, with 7 bases fitting TRBD2. This CDR3 spans 16 amino acids. J was trimmed by 0 bases and V by 1 base; bases with no gene match: 6. Germline V gene lookup returns CDR1 LNHDA and CDR2 SQIVND (reference sequence). The CDR3 protein is CASSIVAGGSSYEQYF. CDR3 bases: TGTGCCAGTAGTATAGTGGCCGGCGGGAGCTCCTACGAGCAGTACTTC.

This clone was counted once. The CDR3 sequence is CASSPRSGLSNQPQHF. The DNA of the CDR3 is TGTGCCAGCTCACCAAGGTCGGGACTGAGCAATCAGCCCCAGCATTTT. The chain joins TRBV18 to TRBJ1-5; weak D call: TRBD1 (5 bases). The V gene lost 2 bases and the J gene lost 1 base, with 12 bases spanning the gap. This CDR3 comprises 16 residues. Germline CDR1 is KGHSH and CDR2 is LQKENI.

The V and J genes are TRBV10-3 and TRBJ2-3; D assignment may be TRBD1 or TRBD2 (5 bases each). Germline V gene lookup returns CDR1 ENHRY and CDR2 SYGVKD. The CDR3 totals 12 residues. Between the trimmed V and J ends, which lost 10 bases and 5 bases, there was a span of 13 bases. The CDR3 spells CATTGGGDTQYF. Here the CDR3 DNA reads TGTGCCACTACAGGTGGGGGAGATACGCAGTATTTT.

In nucleotides, the CDR3 is TGCAGCGTTGTGGTACAGGGGGCCCACGAGCAGTACTTC. It encodes CSVVVQGAHEQYF. The V and J genes are TRBV29-1 and TRBJ2-7, with 9 positions matching TRBD1. Germline CDR1 and CDR2: SQVTM and ANQGSEA. With 4 bases clipped from V and 5 bases from J, the junction kept 6 bases outside the gene matches. The CDR3 sequence is 13 residues long.

The V call is TRBV11-3, the J call TRBJ2-3; 9 bases map to TRBD2. The germline gives CDR1 SGHNT, CDR2 YENEEA. The trim removed 5 bases at V and 2 bases at J, leaving 11 bases unmatched. CDR3 size: 17 residues. The CDR3 sequence: CASSPGLREGLTDTQYF. DNA for the CDR3: TGTGCCAGCAGCCCTGGGCTGCGGGAGGGCCTCACAGATACGCAGTATTTT.

The rearrangement links TRBV7-9 to TRBJ1-1; D remains ambiguous. CDR1 and CDR2 from the germline V gene are SEHNR and FQNEAQ (reference sequence). The CDR3 loop spans 15 amino acids. Trimming removed 3 bases from V and 0 bases from J, with 11 bases in between. The CDR3 loop is CASSFTGEMNTEAFF. As DNA, the CDR3 is TGTGCCAGCAGCTTTACCGGCGAGATGAACACTGAAGCTTTCTTT. The entire variable domain, with the rest obtained from reference TRBV7-9 and TRBJ1-1, is as follows: DTGVSQNPRHKITKRGQNVTFRCDPISEHNRLYWYRQTLGQGPEFLTYFQNEAQLEKSRLLSDRFSAERPKGSFSTLEIQRTEQGDSAMYLCASSFTGEMNTEAFFGQGTRLTVV.